The entry that follows covers one T cell receptor (beta chain) sequence. The sample is drawn from a study of blood T cell repertoires in COVID-19. Study-level information: Samples taken during acute and convalescent COVID-19 were collected in the United States, Italy and Spain. Sample material is recorded as cDNA or gDNA derived from T cells, B-cell-depleted T cells, or PBMCs.

Germline CDR1 and CDR2: SGHTA and FQGNSA. V was pared by 5 bases and J by 9 bases, with 14 bases of the junction left unmatched. This CDR3 contains 17 residues. Original methodology: Amplifying reference gene primers gave estimates of nucleated cell counts. TCRdb keeps only in-frame clones here, not all; method: immunoSEQ multiplex PCR. The V and J calls and clone size were taken over from that table, and D and trimming were inferred from the DNA. The sample lists under 120,000 clones, 65% to 75% occurring once. The specimen sequenced was peripheral blood. The chain links TRBV7-2 to TRBJ2-1; 12 nucleotides line up with TRBD2. The source is an elderly man with acute or convalescent COVID-19. This CDR3 is CASSLTSGSPVAAEQFF. The CDR3 DNA reads as TGTGCCAGCAGCCTGACTAGCGGGAGTCCGGTTGCAGCTGAGCAGTTCTTC.